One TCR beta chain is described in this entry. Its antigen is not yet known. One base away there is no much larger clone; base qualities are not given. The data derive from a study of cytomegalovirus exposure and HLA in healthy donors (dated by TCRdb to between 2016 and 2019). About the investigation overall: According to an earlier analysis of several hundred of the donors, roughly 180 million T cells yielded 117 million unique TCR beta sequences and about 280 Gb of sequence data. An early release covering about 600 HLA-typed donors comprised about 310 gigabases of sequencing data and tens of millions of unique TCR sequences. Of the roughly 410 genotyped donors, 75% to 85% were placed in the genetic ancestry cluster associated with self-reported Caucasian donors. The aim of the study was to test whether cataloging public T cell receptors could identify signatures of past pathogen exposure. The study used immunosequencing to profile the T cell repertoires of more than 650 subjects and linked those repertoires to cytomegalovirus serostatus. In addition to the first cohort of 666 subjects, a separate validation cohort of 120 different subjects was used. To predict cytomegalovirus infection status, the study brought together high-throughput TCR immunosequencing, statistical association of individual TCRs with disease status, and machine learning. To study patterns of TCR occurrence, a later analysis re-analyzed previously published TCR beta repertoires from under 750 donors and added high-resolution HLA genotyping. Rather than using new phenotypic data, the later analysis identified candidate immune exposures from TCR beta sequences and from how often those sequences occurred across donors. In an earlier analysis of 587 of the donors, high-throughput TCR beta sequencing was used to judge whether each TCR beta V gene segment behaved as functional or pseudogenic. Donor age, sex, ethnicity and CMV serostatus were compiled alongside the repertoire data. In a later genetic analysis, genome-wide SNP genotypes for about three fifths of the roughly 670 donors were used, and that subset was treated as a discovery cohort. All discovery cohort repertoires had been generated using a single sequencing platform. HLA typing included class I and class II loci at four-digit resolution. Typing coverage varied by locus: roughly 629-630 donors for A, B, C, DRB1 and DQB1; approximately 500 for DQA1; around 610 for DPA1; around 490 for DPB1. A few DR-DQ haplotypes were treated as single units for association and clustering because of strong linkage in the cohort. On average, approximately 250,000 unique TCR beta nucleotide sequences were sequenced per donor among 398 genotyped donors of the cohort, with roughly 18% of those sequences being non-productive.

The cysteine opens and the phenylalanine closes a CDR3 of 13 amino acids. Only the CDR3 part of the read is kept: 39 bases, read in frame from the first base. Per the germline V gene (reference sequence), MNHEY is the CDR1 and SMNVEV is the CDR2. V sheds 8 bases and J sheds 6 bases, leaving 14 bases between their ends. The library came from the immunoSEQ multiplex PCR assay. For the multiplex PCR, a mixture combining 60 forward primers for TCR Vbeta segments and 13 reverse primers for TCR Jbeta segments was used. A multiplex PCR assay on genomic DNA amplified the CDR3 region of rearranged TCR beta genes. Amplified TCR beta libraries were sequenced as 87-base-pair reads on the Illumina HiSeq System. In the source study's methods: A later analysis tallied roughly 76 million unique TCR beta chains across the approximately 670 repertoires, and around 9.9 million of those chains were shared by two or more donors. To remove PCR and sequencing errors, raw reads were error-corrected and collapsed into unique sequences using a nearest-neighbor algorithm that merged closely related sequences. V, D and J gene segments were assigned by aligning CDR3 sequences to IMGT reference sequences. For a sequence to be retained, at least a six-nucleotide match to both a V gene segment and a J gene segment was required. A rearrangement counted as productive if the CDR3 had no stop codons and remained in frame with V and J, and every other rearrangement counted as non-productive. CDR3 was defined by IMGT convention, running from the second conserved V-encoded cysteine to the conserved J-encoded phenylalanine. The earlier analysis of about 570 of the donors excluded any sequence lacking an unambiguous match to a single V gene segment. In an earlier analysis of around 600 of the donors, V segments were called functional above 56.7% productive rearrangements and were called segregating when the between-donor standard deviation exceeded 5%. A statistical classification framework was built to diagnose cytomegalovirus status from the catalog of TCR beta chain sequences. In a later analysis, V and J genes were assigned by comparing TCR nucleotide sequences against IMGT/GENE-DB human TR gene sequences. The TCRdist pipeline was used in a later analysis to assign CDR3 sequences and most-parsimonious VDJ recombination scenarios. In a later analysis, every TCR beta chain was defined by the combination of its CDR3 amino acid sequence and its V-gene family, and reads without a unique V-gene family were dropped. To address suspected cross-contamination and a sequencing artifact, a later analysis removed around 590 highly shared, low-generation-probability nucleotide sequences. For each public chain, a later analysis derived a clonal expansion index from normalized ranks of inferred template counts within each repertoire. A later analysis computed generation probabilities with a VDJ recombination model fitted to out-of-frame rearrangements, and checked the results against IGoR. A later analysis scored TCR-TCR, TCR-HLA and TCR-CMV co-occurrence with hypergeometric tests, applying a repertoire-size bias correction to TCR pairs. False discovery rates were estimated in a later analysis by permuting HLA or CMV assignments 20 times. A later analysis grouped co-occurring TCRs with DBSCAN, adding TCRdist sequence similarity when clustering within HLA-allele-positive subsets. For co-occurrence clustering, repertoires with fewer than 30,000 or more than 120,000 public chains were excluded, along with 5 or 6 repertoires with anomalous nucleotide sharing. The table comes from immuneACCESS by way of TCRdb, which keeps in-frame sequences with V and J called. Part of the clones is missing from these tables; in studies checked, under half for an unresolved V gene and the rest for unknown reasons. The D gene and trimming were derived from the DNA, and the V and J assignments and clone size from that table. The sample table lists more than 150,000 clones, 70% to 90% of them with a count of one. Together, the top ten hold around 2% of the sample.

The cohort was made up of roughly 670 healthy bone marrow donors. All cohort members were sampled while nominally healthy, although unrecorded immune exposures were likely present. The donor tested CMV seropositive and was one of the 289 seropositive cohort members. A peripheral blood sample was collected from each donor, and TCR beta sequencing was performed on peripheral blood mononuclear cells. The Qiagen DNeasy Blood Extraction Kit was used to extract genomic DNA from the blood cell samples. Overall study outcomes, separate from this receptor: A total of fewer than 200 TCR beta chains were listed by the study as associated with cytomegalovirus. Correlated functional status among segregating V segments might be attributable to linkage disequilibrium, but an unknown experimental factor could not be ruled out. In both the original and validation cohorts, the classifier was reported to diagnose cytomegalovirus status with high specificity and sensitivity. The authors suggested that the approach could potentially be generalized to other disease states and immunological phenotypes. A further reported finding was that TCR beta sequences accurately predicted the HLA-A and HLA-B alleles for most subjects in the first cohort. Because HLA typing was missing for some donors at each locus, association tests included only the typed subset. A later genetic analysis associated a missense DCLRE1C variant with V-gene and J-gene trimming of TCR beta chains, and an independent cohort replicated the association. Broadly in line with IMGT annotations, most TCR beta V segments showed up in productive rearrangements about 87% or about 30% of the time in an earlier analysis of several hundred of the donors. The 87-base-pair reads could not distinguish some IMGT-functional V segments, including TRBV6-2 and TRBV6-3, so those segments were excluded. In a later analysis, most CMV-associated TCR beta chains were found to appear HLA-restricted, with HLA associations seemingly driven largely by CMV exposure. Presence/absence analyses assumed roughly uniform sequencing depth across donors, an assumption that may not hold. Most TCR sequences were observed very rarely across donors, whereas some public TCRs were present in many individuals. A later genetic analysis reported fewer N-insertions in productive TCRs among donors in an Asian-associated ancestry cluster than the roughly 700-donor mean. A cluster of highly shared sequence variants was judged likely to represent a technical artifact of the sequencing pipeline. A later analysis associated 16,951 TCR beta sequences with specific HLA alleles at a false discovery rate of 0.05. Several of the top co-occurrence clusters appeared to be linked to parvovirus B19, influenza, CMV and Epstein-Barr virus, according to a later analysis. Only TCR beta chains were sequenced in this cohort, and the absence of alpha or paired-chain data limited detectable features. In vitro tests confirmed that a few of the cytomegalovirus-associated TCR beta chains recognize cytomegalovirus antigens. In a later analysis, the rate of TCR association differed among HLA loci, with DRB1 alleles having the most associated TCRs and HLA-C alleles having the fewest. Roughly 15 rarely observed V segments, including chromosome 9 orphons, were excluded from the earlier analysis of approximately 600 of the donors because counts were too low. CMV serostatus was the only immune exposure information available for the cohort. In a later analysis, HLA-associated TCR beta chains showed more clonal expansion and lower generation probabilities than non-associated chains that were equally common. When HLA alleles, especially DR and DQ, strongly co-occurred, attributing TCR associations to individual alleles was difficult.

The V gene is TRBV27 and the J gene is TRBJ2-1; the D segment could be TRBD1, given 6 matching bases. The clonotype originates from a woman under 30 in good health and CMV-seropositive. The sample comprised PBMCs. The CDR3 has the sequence CASSQGFGNEQFF. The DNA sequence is TGTGCCAGCTCACAGGGTTTTGGCAATGAGCAGTTCTTC.